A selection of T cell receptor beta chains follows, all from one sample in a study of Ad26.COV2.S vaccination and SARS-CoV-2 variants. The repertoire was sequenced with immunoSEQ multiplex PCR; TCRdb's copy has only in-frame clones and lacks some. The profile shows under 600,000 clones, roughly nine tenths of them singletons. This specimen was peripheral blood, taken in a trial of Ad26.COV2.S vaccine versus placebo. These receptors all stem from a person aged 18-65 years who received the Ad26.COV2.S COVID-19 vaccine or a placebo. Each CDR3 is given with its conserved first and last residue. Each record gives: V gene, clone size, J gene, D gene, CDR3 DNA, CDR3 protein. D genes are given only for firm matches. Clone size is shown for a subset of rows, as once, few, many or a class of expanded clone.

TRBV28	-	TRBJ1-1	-	TGTGCCAGCAGTCTATTCGTGGACACTGAAGCTTTCTTT	CASSLFVDTEAFF
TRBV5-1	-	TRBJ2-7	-	TGCGCCAGCAGCTCGAGGAGCTCCTACGAGCAGTACTTC	CASSSRSSYEQYF
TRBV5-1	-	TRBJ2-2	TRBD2	TGCGCCAGCAGCTTAGCGGGGACGAACACCGGGGAGCTGTTTTTT	CASSLAGTNTGELFF
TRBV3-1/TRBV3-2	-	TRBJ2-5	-	TGTGCCAGCAGCCCCACACAGGGAGGGGAGACCCAGTACTTC	CASSPTQGGETQYF
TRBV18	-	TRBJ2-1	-	TGTGCCAGCTCACCAGACAGGTACAATGAGCAGTTCTTC	CASSPDRYNEQFF
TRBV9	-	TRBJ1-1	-	TGTGCCAGCAGCGTGGAGGGCTCTGAAGCTTTCTTT	CASSVEGSEAFF
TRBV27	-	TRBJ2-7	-	TGTGCCAGCAGTTTAGCAGGGGTTCCCTACGAGCAGTACTTC	CASSLAGVPYEQYF
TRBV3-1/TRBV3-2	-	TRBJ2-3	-	TGTGCCAGCAGCCAAGATGGTGCGGGATGGGCAGATACGCAGTATTTT	CASSQDGAGWADTQYF
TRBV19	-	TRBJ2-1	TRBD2	TGTGCCATCGACGGGGGGGCCGGTGAGCAGTTCTTC	CAIDGGAGEQFF
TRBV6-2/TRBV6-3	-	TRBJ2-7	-	TGTGCCAGCACCCCAACCCCAGTGGGGACCTACGAGCAGTACTTC	CASTPTPVGTYEQYF
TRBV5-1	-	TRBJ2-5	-	TGCGCCAGCAGCCCGCCCGGGGGGCGAGAGACCCAGTACTTC	CASSPPGGRETQYF
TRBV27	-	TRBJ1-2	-	TGTGCCAGCAGTTTCCTGAACACGGGGGACCCTTTGAGAAACTATGGCTACACCTTC	CASSFLNTGDPLRNYGYTF
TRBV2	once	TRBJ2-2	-	TGTGCCAGCAGTGGTAGGGACACCGGGGAGCTGTTTTTT	CASSGRDTGELFF
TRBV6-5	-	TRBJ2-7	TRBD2	TGTGCCAGCAGGACCACGGGGGGGACCTACGAGCAGTACTTC	CASRTTGGTYEQYF
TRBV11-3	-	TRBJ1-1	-	TGTGCCAGCAGCGCCCGGGGGACACCCAACACTGAAGCTTTCTTT	CASSARGTPNTEAFF
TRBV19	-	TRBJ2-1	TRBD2	TGTGCCAGTAGTATATTTGGGACTAGCTTCCCCAATGAGCAGTTCTTC	CASSIFGTSFPNEQFF
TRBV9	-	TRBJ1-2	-	TGTGCCAGCAGCTCGACTGGGGGCTACACCTTC	CASSSTGGYTF
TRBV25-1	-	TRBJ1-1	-	TGTGCCAGCAGTGAGAGGGGTTGGGACACTGAAGCTTTCTTT	CASSERGWDTEAFF
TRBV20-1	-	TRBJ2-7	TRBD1	TGCAGTGCTAGTCCTGGGACAGGTCAAACCTACGAGCAGTACTTC	CSASPGTGQTYEQYF
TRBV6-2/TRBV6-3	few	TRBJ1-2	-	TGTGCCAGCAGTTCTAGGCCGGACTTTTATGGCTACACCTTC	CASSSRPDFYGYTF
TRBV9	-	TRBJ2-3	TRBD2	TGTGCCAGCAGCGTAGGAGGGGAGGGCCGTGATACGCAGTATTTT	CASSVGGEGRDTQYF
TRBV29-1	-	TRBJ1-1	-	TGCAGCGTTTCTAGTGTCCAATCTGTGACTGAAGCTTTCTTT	CSVSSVQSVTEAFF
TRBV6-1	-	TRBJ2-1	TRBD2	TGTGCCAGCAGTGAAGCGGTTGGCGGGAGGGGTAATGAGCAGTTCTTC	CASSEAVGGRGNEQFF
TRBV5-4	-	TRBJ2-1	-	TGTGCCAGCAGCTTAGACCAGGGGATGGGGAATGAGCAGTTCTTC	CASSLDQGMGNEQFF
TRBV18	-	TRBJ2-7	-	TGTGCCAGCTCACCAGGGAACTCCTACGAGCAGTACTTC	CASSPGNSYEQYF
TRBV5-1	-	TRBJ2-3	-	TGCGCCAGCAGTCGGGGAGCGTCCGCAGATACGCAGTATTTT	CASSRGASADTQYF
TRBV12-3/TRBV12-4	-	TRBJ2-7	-	TGTGCCAGCAGTTTACGCCCTGCCTACGAGCAGTACTTC	CASSLRPAYEQYF
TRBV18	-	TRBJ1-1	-	TGTGCCAGCTCACCACCGTCGGTAGGCACTGAAGCTTTCTTT	CASSPPSVGTEAFF
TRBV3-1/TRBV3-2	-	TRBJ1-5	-	TGTGCCAGCAGCCAAGATGGGCATCAGCCCCAGCATTTT	CASSQDGHQPQHF
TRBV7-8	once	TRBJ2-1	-	TGTGCCAGCAGCCCCGAGAACACGGCGCCTAACAATGAGCAGTTCTTC	CASSPENTAPNNEQFF
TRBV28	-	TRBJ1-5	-	TGTGCCAGCAGTTTCGACAGGTTGGTCGATCAGCCCCAGCATTTT	CASSFDRLVDQPQHF
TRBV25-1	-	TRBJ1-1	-	TGTGCCAGCAGTGTTAACACTGAAGCTTTCTTT	CASSVNTEAFF
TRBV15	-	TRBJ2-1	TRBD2	TGTGCCACCAGCCTGGGACTACGAGATGAGCAGTTCTTC	CATSLGLRDEQFF
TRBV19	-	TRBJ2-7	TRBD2	TGTGCCAGTAGTACAGGACTAGTTTACGGTCGGTCCTACGAGCAGTACTTC	CASSTGLVYGRSYEQYF
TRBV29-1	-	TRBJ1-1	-	TGCAGCGTTGGAGGTCCTGAAGCTTTCTTT	CSVGGPEAFF
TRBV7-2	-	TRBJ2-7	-	TGTGCCAGCAGCTTAGCGGGGTACTCCTACGAGCAGTACTTC	CASSLAGYSYEQYF
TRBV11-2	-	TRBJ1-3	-	TGTGCCAGCAGCTTAGCGGGGGGACCTGGAAACACCATATATTTT	CASSLAGGPGNTIYF
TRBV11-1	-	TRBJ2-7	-	TGTGCCAGCAGCTTAGTCAGAGGGTTCTCCTACGAGCAGTACTTC	CASSLVRGFSYEQYF
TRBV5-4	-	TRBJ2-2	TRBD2	TGTGCCAGCAGCTCCGGACTAGCGGAGACCGGGGAGCTGTTTTTT	CASSSGLAETGELFF
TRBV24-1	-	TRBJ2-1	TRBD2	TGTGCCACCAGTGATACGGGGGGGCGGGGTGAGCAGTTCTTC	CATSDTGGRGEQFF
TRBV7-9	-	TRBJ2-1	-	TGTGCCAGCAGCTCCAGGGGGATTAGGGGGGTAAGCTCCTACAATGAGCAGTTCTTC	CASSSRGIRGVSSYNEQFF
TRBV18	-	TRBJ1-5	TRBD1	TGTGCCAGCTCACCCCGGACAGGGGGCAGCAATCAGCCCCAGCATTTT	CASSPRTGGSNQPQHF
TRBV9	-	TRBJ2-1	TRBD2	TGTGCCAGCAGCCCCCACGGGACTAGCGGAACGATACCTTCCTACAATGAGCAGTTCTTC	CASSPHGTSGTIPSYNEQFF
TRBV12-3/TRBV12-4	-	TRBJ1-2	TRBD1	TGTGCCAGCAGGGACAGGGGGCGCGGTGGCTACACCTTC	CASRDRGRGGYTF
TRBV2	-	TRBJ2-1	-	TGTGCCAGCATTCCACAGGGACTGGTAAATGAGCAGTTCTTC	CASIPQGLVNEQFF